One and the same sample provided the 4 T cell receptor beta chains below, sequenced in a study of cytomegalovirus exposure and HLA in healthy donors. Measured with immunoSEQ multiplex PCR; TCRdb has only the in-frame clones, and not every one. This repertoire shows over 150,000 clones, 86% found once; its top ten account for roughly 1.9%. Material for sequencing was PBMCs. The receptors here all came from a human donor in good health.

This rearrangement joins TRBV7-3 to TRBJ2-1, with TRBD2 matching over 10 bases. The V segment lost 2 bases and the J segment 8 bases; nucleotides outside the gene matches: 9. The length of the CDR3 is 16 residues. Germline V CDR1 and CDR2: SGHTA, FQGTGA. The CDR3 region is CASSLGIPSGSDEQFF. Here the CDR3 DNA reads TGTGCCAGCAGCTTAGGAATACCTAGCGGGAGCGATGAGCAGTTCTTC.

Points on this clone: Additional DNA sequences in this sample encode the identical CDR3. V is TRBV6-5 and J is TRBJ1-1, with D unclear. The V gene lost 2 bases and the J gene lost 5 bases, with 12 bases spanning the gap. This CDR3 is 14 amino acids long. Germline V CDR1 and CDR2: MNHEY, SVGAGI. The CDR3 coding sequence is TGTGCCAGCAGTTACGGGCGCGGGAGGACTGAAGCTTTCTTT. Its translation: CASSYGRGRTEAFF.

This clone has a single count. CDR3 coding DNA: TGTGCCAGTAGAACCGGGACAGGGGGCGATCAGCCCCAGCATTTT. It yields the protein CASRTGTGGDQPQHF. V is TRBV19 and J is TRBJ1-5; 12 bases are shared with TRBD1. CDR1 is LNHDA and CDR2 is SQIVND in the germline V gene (reference sequence). This CDR3 spans 15 amino acids. V shed 6 bases and J 5 bases; nucleotides not matched to a gene: 5.

The chain combines TRBV6-1 with TRBJ2-1; 7 bases align to TRBD2. CDR3 length: 13 residues. V was clipped by 8 bases and J by 8 bases; unmatched bases: 9. CDR1 and CDR2 from the germline V gene are MNHNS and SASEGT. The CDR3 loop reads CASEWGGSYEQFF. The CDR3 DNA follows: TGTGCCAGCGAGTGGGGCGGGAGCTATGAGCAGTTCTTC.